The T cell receptor (beta chain) described here comes from a study of T cell repertoires in cytomegalovirus infection. TCRdb itself ran the reads through MiXCR, one entry per CDR3 protein. The sample includes over 150,000 distinct CDR3 sequences, approximately 18% of them seen just once. The CDR3 consists of 15 residues. Trimming at V came to 0 bases and at J to 3 bases, leaving 3 bases not matched to a gene. The V gene's germline CDR1 is MDHEN and CDR2 SYDVKM. J is TRBJ2-7 and V is TRBV28; TRBD2 matches 9 bases. Sequences were obtained from CD8+ T cells from PBMCs. The receptor was derived from a human donor in good health (CMV status not recorded). Some clones in this sample may be carry-over from other donors' samples. CDR3 sequence (DNA): TGTGCCAGCAGTTTATGGGCTAGCGGGGTCTACGAGCAGTACTTC. Protein product: CASSLWASGVYEQYF.